The T cell receptor beta chain described here comes from a study of blood T cell repertoires in COVID-19. Germline V lookup: CDR1 LGHNA, CDR2 YNFKEQ. The CDR3 is 18 amino acids. J gave up 6 bases and V 4 bases, and 17 bases lay outside the gene matches. This clone was detected only once. Only in-frame clones appear in the TCRdb table, and some are missing; sequencing was by immunoSEQ multiplex PCR. The repertoire has approximately 340,000 clones, around 88% of them found once; the top ten carry almost 3%. This receptor was obtained from a man under 40 with active or convalescent COVID-19. V gene TRBV4-2 combines with J gene TRBJ1-1, with TRBD1 identical over 10 bases. Sequencing was performed on peripheral blood. DNA of the CDR3: TGTGCCAGCAGCCCATCGGCGGGTGCGCGACAGGGGGCTGCTGAAGCTTTCTTT. Amino acid sequence: CASSPSAGARQGAAEAFF.